The 22 T cell receptor beta chains below come from one sample, sequenced in a study of T-cell memory formation after mild COVID-19. TCRdb called the 5' RACE reads again in MiXCR, with one record for every CDR3 protein. This table has over 350,000 distinct CDR3 sequences, approximately 25% appearing once. Sequencing was performed on PBMCs or a T cell subset sorted from them (not recorded which). The receptor set was obtained from an adult woman who had mild COVID-19 (a few samples of this study predate the infection). Cell type and time point are not known.

The table lists this clonotype with a few counts. The V call is TRBV9, the J call TRBJ2-7; D uncertain. V dropped 2 bases and J dropped 1 base, with 10 bases sitting between them. Germline V lookup: CDR1 SGDLS, CDR2 YYNGEE. The CDR3 extends over 14 amino acids. The CDR3 reads CASSVGQVSYEQYF. The CDR3 DNA reads as TGTGCCAGCAGCGTCGGGCAGGTATCCTACGAGCAGTACTTC.

The CDR3 sequence is CASSLVLIPDTQYF. As DNA, the CDR3 is TGTGCCAGCAGCTTAGTACTAATCCCAGATACGCAGTATTTT. V gene TRBV7-9 combines with J gene TRBJ2-3; D uncertain. V lost 1 base to trimming and J lost 4 bases, with 9 bases between them. There are 14 residues in the CDR3. Germline CDR1 and CDR2: SEHNR and FQNEAQ (reference sequence).

The chain uses TRBV7-9 and TRBJ2-4, with TRBD2 as a possible D gene (6 bases). The length of the CDR3 is 12 residues. With 5 bases removed from V and 7 bases from J, the gap between germline ends came to 9 bases. CDR1 and CDR2 from the germline V gene are SEHNR and FQNEAQ (reference sequence). The CDR3 loop is CASSALANIQYF. DNA of the CDR3: TGTGCCAGCAGCGCTCTAGCGAACATTCAGTACTTC.

The genes are TRBV29-1 and TRBJ1-1; D is perhaps TRBD1 (5 bases). The CDR3 loop spans 13 amino acids. CDR1 SQVTM and CDR2 ANQGSEA come from the germline V gene. V dropped 8 bases and J dropped 1 base, with 14 bases sitting between them. CDR3 nucleotides: TGCAGCTCGGGGGGGATAGGGAACACTGAAGCTTTCTTT. Protein product: CSSGGIGNTEAFF. The variable domain in full, completed from reference TRBV29-1 and TRBJ1-1, reads SAVISQKPSRDICQRGTSLTIQCQVDSQVTMMFWYRQQPGQSLTLIATANQGSEATYESGFVIDKFPISRPNLTFSTLTVSNMSPEDSSIYLCSSGGIGNTEAFFGQGTRLTVV.

This clonotype was found many times. The rearrangement uses TRBV6-5 and TRBJ2-1; D gene uncertain. The CDR3 length is 14 residues. Trimming removed 0 bases from V and 5 bases from J, with 8 bases in between. Germline V gives CDR1 MNHEY, CDR2 SVGAGI. This CDR3 is CASSYSPSDNEQFF. The CDR3 nucleotides read TGTGCCAGCAGTTACTCACCTAGTGACAATGAGCAGTTCTTC.

The chain couples TRBV5-5 to TRBJ1-2, with TRBD1 identical over 7 bases. The CDR3 runs to 17 residues. Looked up from germline, CDR1 is SGHKS and CDR2 is YYEKEE (reference sequence). V trimming: 2 bases; J trimming: 0 bases; junction bases outside the gene matches: 10. The DNA of the CDR3 is TGTGCCAGCAGCTTTCGAAACAGGGGATTTTCTAACTATGGCTACACCTTC. Protein product: CASSFRNRGFSNYGYTF. Full variable domain (outside the CDR3, taken from reference TRBV5-5 and TRBJ1-2): DAGVTQSPTHLIKTRGQQVTLRCSPISGHKSVSWYQQVLGQGPQFIFQYYEKEERGRGNFPDRFSARQFPNYSSELNVNALLLGDSALYLCASSFRNRGFSNYGYTFGSGTRLTVV.

This clonotype was recorded a few times. This sequence joins TRBV7-9 and TRBJ1-1, with a possible D match to TRBD1 (5 bases). Germline V gives CDR1 SEHNR, CDR2 FQNEAQ (reference sequence). This CDR3 region has 15 residues. Deletions cut 7 bases from V and 5 bases from J, with 20 bases between. CDR3: CASTPRGARWTEAFF. CDR3 bases: TGTGCCAGCACCCCTCGCGGGGCGCGGTGGACTGAAGCTTTCTTT.

V is TRBV20-1 and J is TRBJ2-7, with D unresolved. This CDR3 is built from 14 residues. Germline CDR1 and CDR2: DFQATT and SNEGSKA (reference sequence). The V and J ends lost 3 bases and 2 bases respectively, with 14 bases between them. Here the CDR3 reads CSARDGPMAYEQYF. The CDR3 coding sequence is TGCAGTGCTAGGGACGGCCCTATGGCCTACGAGCAGTACTTC.

The V gene is TRBV27, the J gene TRBJ2-5, with D uncertain. CDR3 size: 17 residues. Germline CDR1 MNHEY, CDR2 SMNVEV (reference sequence). V lost 0 bases, J lost 2 bases, and 16 bases lay in between. The CDR3 here is CASSLSSSRMGQETQYF. For the CDR3, the DNA is TGTGCCAGCAGTTTATCGTCCAGCCGGATGGGGCAAGAGACCCAGTACTTC.

The CDR3 DNA reads TGTGCCAGCAGCCTACCCCTAGGGGACAGGGCGGACACCGGGGAGCTGTTTTTT. Translation: CASSLPLGDRADTGELFF. The rearrangement links TRBV7-6 to TRBJ2-2; 9 nucleotides align to TRBD1. This CDR3 spans 18 amino acids. Germline lookup yields CDR1 SGHVS and CDR2 FNYEAQ. Trimming cost V 5 bases and J 3 bases; bases outside gene matches: 13.

The J gene is TRBJ2-7, the V gene TRBV20-1; perhaps TRBD1 as D (5 bases). The length of the CDR3 is 11 residues. V gave up 5 bases and J gave up 2 bases, with 7 bases separating them. CDR1 DFQATT and CDR2 SNEGSKA come from the germline V gene (reference sequence). CDR3 DNA: TGCAGTGCTGGGGCCGCCTACGAGCAGTACTTC. It encodes CSAGAAYEQYF.

CDR3: CASKPPRGRVHEQFF. For the CDR3, the DNA is TGCGCCAGTAAACCCCCGCGCGGGAGGGTGCATGAGCAGTTCTTC. The chain has TRBV5-1 and TRBJ2-1; the match to TRBD2 covers 9 bases. Trimming removed 8 bases from V and 8 bases from J; junction bases left unmatched: 14. CDR3 length: 15 amino acids. Germline values: CDR1 SGHRS, CDR2 YFSETQ.

The V gene is TRBV7-2, the J gene TRBJ2-1; perhaps TRBD2 as D (7 bases). There are 15 residues in the CDR3. Trimming stripped 0 bases from V and 7 bases from J, with 13 bases between. The V gene's germline CDR1 is SGHTA and CDR2 FQGNSA. CDR3 nucleotide sequence: TGTGCCAGCAGCTTAGCAGCCGGGGGGCGAAATGAGCAGTTCTTC. Translating it yields CASSLAAGGRNEQFF.

J is TRBJ2-1 and V is TRBV15; 7 nucleotides align to TRBD2. The trim removed 8 bases at V and 4 bases at J, leaving 11 bases unmatched. The CDR3 consists of 15 residues. Germline V lookup: CDR1 LNHNV, CDR2 YYDKDF (reference sequence). The CDR3 region has the DNA TGTGCCACCCGGGGACTAATCAGCCTATACAATGAGCAGTTCTTC. It specifies CATRGLISLYNEQFF.

The gene calls are TRBV12-3 or TRBV12-4 and TRBJ2-1; D possibly corresponds to TRBD1 (5 bases). Trimming removed 2 bases at V and 4 bases at J, with 9 bases between. The CDR3 has 14 residues. This CDR3 reads CASSLWSGYNEQFF. As DNA, the CDR3 is TGTGCCAGCAGTTTATGGTCAGGGTACAATGAGCAGTTCTTC.

This clonotype was counted between two and nine times. The J gene is TRBJ2-1, the V gene TRBV10-3, with D tentatively TRBD1 (6 bases). The CDR3 runs to 12 residues. V was clipped by 4 bases and J by 7 bases, with 8 bases between them. Germline assignment: CDR1 ENHRY and CDR2 SYGVKD. CDR3 in DNA: TGTGCCATCAGTGGGACAGCAAATGAGCAGTTCTTC. This codes for CAISGTANEQFF.

CDR3: CASSSGTSGLLAKNIQYF. Here the CDR3 DNA reads TGTGCCAGCAGCTCTGGGACTAGCGGATTACTAGCCAAAAACATTCAGTACTTC. V usage is TRBV11-3 and J usage is TRBJ2-4; TRBD2 matches 11 bases. The CDR3 is made up of 18 amino acids. J gave up 0 bases and V 4 bases, and 8 bases lay outside the gene matches. Germline V gene sequence: CDR1 SGHNT, CDR2 YENEEA.

Only a few counts were recorded for this clonotype. The rearrangement uses TRBV20-1 and TRBJ2-5, with 8 bases fitting TRBD2. The J segment lost 5 bases and the V segment lost 1 base, leaving 12 bases of the junction unmatched. This CDR3 has 16 residues. CDR1 DFQATT and CDR2 SNEGSKA come from the germline V gene (reference sequence). The CDR3 bases are TGCAGTGCTAGAGGTGGGACTAGGGGTGGTGAGGAGACCCAGTACTTC. The encoded protein is CSARGGTRGGEETQYF.

This clonotype has only a few counts. The V and J genes are TRBV5-1 and TRBJ2-3, with no clear D. Germline assignment: CDR1 SGHRS and CDR2 YFSETQ. V was clipped by 1 base and J by 3 bases, with 9 bases between them. CDR3 size: 14 residues. This chain's CDR3 is CASSLRSRTDTQYF. The CDR3 DNA reads TGCGCCAGCAGCTTGCGGAGTAGGACAGATACGCAGTATTTT. Complete variable domain (other parts from reference TRBV5-1 and TRBJ2-3): KAGVTQTPRYLIKTRGQQVTLSCSPISGHRSVSWYQQTPGQGLQFLFEYFSETQRNKGNFPGRFSGRQFSNSRSEMNVSTLELGDSALYLCASSLRSRTDTQYFGPGTRLTVL.

The rearrangement links TRBV29-1 to TRBJ2-7, with 8 positions matching TRBD2. V lost 2 bases, J lost 6 bases, and 9 bases stayed unmatched. This CDR3 region has 14 residues. Germline CDR1 SQVTM, CDR2 ANQGSEA. CDR3 sequence: CSVERGVAGSEQYF. CDR3 nucleotide sequence: TGCAGCGTTGAAAGGGGAGTAGCGGGATCCGAGCAGTACTTC.

This clonotype was counted at least ten times. The chain has TRBV7-3 and TRBJ2-3, with no clear D. The germline V gene encodes CDR1 SGHTA and CDR2 FQGTGA. Deletions cut 1 base from V and 6 bases from J, with 8 bases between. The CDR3 has 13 amino acids. The CDR3 DNA sequence: TGTGCCAGCAGCTTAATCCGCCGGGATACGCAGTATTTT. This gives the protein CASSLIRRDTQYF.

The chain is built from TRBV5-6 and TRBJ2-3; maybe TRBD1 (5 bases). CDR1 and CDR2 (germline): SGHDT, YYEEEE. The CDR3 length is 17 residues. Trimming took off 4 bases at V and 1 base at J, with 19 bases between the two ends. The CDR3 sequence is CASSPGAPPAGTDTQYF. The CDR3 region has the DNA TGTGCCAGCAGCCCTGGGGCGCCTCCGGCTGGCACAGATACGCAGTATTTT.